A single sample is the source of the 15 T cell receptor beta chains below, sequenced in a study of Graves' ophthalmopathy and Graves' hyperthyroidism. Amplification of TCR beta CDR3 regions used RNA transcripts. RT-PCR was first run with HTBI primers, then multiplex PCR in a second round. TCRdb passed the multiplex PCR reads through MiXCR, listing each CDR3 protein once. The sample contains 350,000 to 450,000 distinct CDR3 sequences, approximately 20% of which appear only once. The specimen was peripheral blood. These receptors all stem from a woman younger than 35 with Graves' ophthalmopathy.

This clonotype has ten or more counts. The J gene is TRBJ2-2, the V gene TRBV20-1; TRBD1 agrees at 7 bases. V dropped 3 bases and J dropped 2; count of bases not matched to a gene: 3. The V gene's germline CDR1 is DFQATT and CDR2 SNEGSKA (reference sequence). The CDR3 has 14 residues. The CDR3 here is CSARTGFNTGELFF. CDR3 DNA sequence: TGCAGTGCTAGGACAGGGTTTAACACCGGGGAGCTGTTTTTT.

In its sample, this clonotype was seen many times. V gene TRBV9 combines with J gene TRBJ2-7; no firm D call. Per the germline V gene, CDR1 is SGDLS and CDR2 is YYNGEE. V was cut by 5 bases and J by 4 bases, with 10 bases left in between. The CDR3 is 12 amino acids. The CDR3: CASSVDGYEQYF. In DNA, the CDR3 is TGTGCCAGCAGTGTCGACGGATACGAGCAGTACTTC. Looking up the rest from reference TRBV9 and TRBJ2-7 gives the full variable domain: DSGVTQTPKHLITATGQRVTLRCSPRSGDLSVYWYQQSLDQGLQFLIQYYNGEERAKGNILERFSAQQFPDLHSELNLSSLELGDSALYFCASSVDGYEQYFGPGTRLTVT.

This clonotype has at least ten counts. The chain recombines TRBV20-1 with TRBJ1-1, with a possible D match to TRBD1 (6 bases). Germline lookup yields CDR1 DFQATT and CDR2 SNEGSKA (reference sequence). The CDR3 runs 14 residues. V was clipped by 1 base and J by 8 bases, with 17 bases between them. CDR3 bases: TGCAGTGCTAGAGGTGTCAATGTCGGGACAGAAGCTTTCTTT. Its translation: CSARGVNVGTEAFF.

At least ten counts were recorded for this clonotype. The chain recombines TRBV6-5 with TRBJ2-7; 11 bases map to TRBD1. The V segment lost 4 bases and the J segment 2 bases; nucleotides outside the gene matches: 7. The CDR3 has 16 amino acids. Germline-derived CDR1 and CDR2 are MNHEY and SVGAGI. The CDR3 DNA sequence: TGTGCCAGCAGTTCCCCGCCGGGACAGGGGGCCTACGAGCAGTACTTC. Protein: CASSSPPGQGAYEQYF.

Ten or more counts support this clonotype. The J gene is TRBJ2-5, the V gene TRBV4-3; D is ambiguous. CDR1 is LGHNA, CDR2 YSLEER, per germline. Trimming cost V 0 bases and J 2 bases, with 10 bases left between them. The CDR3 has 15 amino acids. The CDR3: CASSQERNRQETQYF. The CDR3 DNA is TGCGCCAGCAGCCAAGAAAGGAACAGACAAGAGACCCAGTACTTC.

This clonotype was seen many times. The V call is TRBV2, the J call TRBJ2-7, with D possibly being TRBD1 (7 bases). In germline, CDR1 is SNHLY, CDR2 FYNNEI. V was cut by 11 bases and J by 2 bases, with 22 bases left in between. This CDR3 spans 15 amino acids. This CDR3 is CAGGGVGTATYEQYF. The DNA of the CDR3 is TGTGCCGGAGGCGGGGTTGGGACAGCTACCTACGAGCAGTACTTC.

The rearrangement joins TRBV19 to TRBJ2-2; 7 bases align to TRBD1. The junction had 8 bases not matched to a gene; V was cut back by 7 bases and J by 3 bases. The length of the CDR3 is 15 residues. CDR1 and CDR2 from the germline V gene are LNHDA and SQIVND (reference sequence). This CDR3 is CASKVGGGYTGELFF. The DNA for the CDR3 is TGTGCCAGTAAAGTAGGGGGCGGGTACACCGGGGAGCTGTTTTTT. Variable domain in full (rest from reference TRBV19 and TRBJ2-2): DGGITQSPKYLFRKEGQNVTLSCEQNLNHDAMYWYRQDPGQGLRLIYYSQIVNDFQKGDIAEGYSVSREKKESFPLTVTSAQKNPTAFYLCASKVGGGYTGELFFGEGSRLTVL.

This chain's CDR3 is CASSGGQGGLHEQYF. CDR3 bases: TGTGCCAGCAGCGGCGGACAGGGAGGGCTGCACGAGCAGTACTTC. The chain uses TRBV7-2 and TRBJ2-7; possibly TRBD1 for D (8 bases). V lost 5 bases and J lost 5, with 19 bases in between. Germline V gene data show CDR1 as SGHTA and CDR2 as FQGNSA. CDR3 length: 15 residues.

This clonotype was observed many times. This rearrangement joins TRBV6-2 or TRBV6-3 to TRBJ2-7; TRBD2 aligns across 10 bases. CDR3 length: 14 amino acids. Trimming took 6 bases from V and 7 from J; bases not matched to a gene: 9. Germline V gives CDR1 MNHEY, CDR2 SVGEGT. CDR3 sequence (DNA): TGTGCCAGCAGCGTACTAGCGGGGTTGGGGGAGCAGTACTTC. Its protein product is CASSVLAGLGEQYF.

This clonotype was detected ten times or more. The CDR3 spells CASSYSSDRGRETEAFF. DNA for the CDR3: TGTGCCAGCAGTTACTCGAGCGACAGGGGGCGGGAAACTGAAGCTTTCTTT. The rearrangement joins TRBV6-5 to TRBJ1-1; 10 nucleotides align to TRBD1. Germline V gives CDR1 MNHEY, CDR2 SVGAGI. The V segment lost 0 bases and the J segment 5 bases; nucleotides outside the gene matches: 9. The CDR3 has 17 residues.

This clonotype was seen repeatedly, ten times or more. V usage is TRBV5-5 and J usage is TRBJ1-5; D not certain. CDR1 and CDR2 from the germline V gene are SGHKS and YYEKEE (reference sequence). V lost 0 bases, J lost 1 base, and 8 bases lay in between. CDR3 length: 15 amino acids. Here the CDR3 reads CASSLGRFSNQPQHF. In DNA, the CDR3 is TGTGCCAGCAGCTTGGGGAGGTTCAGCAATCAGCCCCAGCATTTT.

The chain carries TRBV5-1 and TRBJ2-7, with 12 positions matching TRBD2. The CDR3 covers 15 residues. Trimming cost V 4 bases and J 2 bases; bases outside gene matches: 4. Germline V gene lookup returns CDR1 SGHRS and CDR2 YFSETQ. The CDR3 coding sequence is TGCGCCAGCAGCATGGGACTAGCGGGTACCTACGAGCAGTACTTC. Amino acid sequence: CASSMGLAGTYEQYF.

The table lists this clonotype with many counts. The chain has TRBV12-3 or TRBV12-4 and TRBJ2-7; a weak D match, TRBD2 (6 bases). Deletions cut 5 bases from V and 5 bases from J, with 13 bases between. The length of the CDR3 is 13 residues. CDR3 in DNA: TGTGCCAGCAGTCAGACGGGAGCCCACGAGCAGTACTTC. Encoded protein: CASSQTGAHEQYF.

The chain employs TRBV5-1 and TRBJ1-1; TRBD1 agrees at 8 bases. CDR1 SGHRS and CDR2 YFSETQ come from the germline V gene. V lost 0 bases, J lost 2 bases, and 3 bases stayed unmatched. The CDR3 consists of 15 residues. In DNA form, the CDR3 reads TGCGCCAGCAGCTTGGCGGGACAGGAAAACACTGAAGCTTTCTTT. Protein product: CASSLAGQENTEAFF.

This clonotype was counted at least ten times. V is TRBV7-3 and J is TRBJ2-2; D unclear. The CDR3 spans 15 residues. Germline V gene lookup returns CDR1 SGHTA and CDR2 FQGTGA. V lost 5 bases to trimming and J lost 1 base, with 11 bases between them. DNA for the CDR3: TGTGCCAGCAGCCTGCATCCAGGGAACACCGGGGAGCTGTTTTTT. Its protein is CASSLHPGNTGELFF. Drawing the rest from reference TRBV7-3 and TRBJ2-2, the complete variable domain is GAGVSQTPSNKVTEKGKYVELRCDPISGHTALYWYRQSLGQGPEFLIYFQGTGAADDSGLPNDRFFAVRPEGSVSTLKIQRTERGDSAVYLCASSLHPGNTGELFFGEGSRLTVL.